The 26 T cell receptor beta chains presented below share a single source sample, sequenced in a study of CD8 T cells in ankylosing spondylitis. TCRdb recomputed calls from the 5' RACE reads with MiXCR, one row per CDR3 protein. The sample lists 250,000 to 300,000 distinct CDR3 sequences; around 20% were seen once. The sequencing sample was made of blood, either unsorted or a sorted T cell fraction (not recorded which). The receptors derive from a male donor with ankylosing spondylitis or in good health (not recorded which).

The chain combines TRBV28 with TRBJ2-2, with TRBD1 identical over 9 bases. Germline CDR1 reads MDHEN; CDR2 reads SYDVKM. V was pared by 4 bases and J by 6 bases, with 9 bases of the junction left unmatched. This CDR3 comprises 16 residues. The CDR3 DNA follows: TGTGCCAGCAGTTCATCGGGACAGGGTTTCGCCGGGGAGCTGTTTTTT. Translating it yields CASSSSGQGFAGELFF.

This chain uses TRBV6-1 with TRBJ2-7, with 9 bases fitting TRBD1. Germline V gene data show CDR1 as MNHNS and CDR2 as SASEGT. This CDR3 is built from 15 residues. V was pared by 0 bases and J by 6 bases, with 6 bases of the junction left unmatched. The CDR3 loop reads CASSEAHGQGPEQYV. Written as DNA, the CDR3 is TGTGCCAGCAGTGAAGCGCACGGACAGGGGCCCGAGCAGTACGTC.

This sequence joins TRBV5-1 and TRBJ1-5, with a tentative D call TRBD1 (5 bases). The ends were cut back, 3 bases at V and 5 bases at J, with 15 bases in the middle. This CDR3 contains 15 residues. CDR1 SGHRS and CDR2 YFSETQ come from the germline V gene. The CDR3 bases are TGCGCCAGCAGCTACGAGGGACGAAGGGATCAGCCCCAGCATTTT. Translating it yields CASSYEGRRDQPQHF.

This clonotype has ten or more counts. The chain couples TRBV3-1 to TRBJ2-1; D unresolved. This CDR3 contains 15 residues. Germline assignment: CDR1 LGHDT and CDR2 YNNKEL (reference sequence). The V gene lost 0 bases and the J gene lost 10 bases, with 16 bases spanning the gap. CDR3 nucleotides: TGTGCCAGCAGCCAAGATATAGAAGTGGGTCGAGAGCAGTTCTTC. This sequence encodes CASSQDIEVGREQFF.

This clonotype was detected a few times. Here the CDR3 reads CSAREGTGYEQYV. DNA for the CDR3: TGCAGTGCTAGAGAGGGGACCGGCTACGAGCAGTACGTC. The rearrangement uses TRBV20-1 and TRBJ2-7; either TRBD1 or TRBD2 may supply D (5 bases each). The CDR3 runs 13 residues. Trimming cost V 0 bases and J 3 bases, with 9 bases left between them. CDR1 DFQATT and CDR2 SNEGSKA come from the germline V gene (reference sequence).

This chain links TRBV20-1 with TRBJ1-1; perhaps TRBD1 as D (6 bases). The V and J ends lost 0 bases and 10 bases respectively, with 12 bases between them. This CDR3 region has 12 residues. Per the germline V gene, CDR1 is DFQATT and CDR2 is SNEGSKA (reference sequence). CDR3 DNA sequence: TGCAGTGCTAGAGATCCGGGGGCGAGAGCTTTCTTT. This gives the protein CSARDPGARAFF.

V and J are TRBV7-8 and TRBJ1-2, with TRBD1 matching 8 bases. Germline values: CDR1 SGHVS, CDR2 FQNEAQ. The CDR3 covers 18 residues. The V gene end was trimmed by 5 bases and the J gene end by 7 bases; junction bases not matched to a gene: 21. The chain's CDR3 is CASSKSRPDREVLSGYTF. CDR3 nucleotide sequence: TGTGCCAGCAGCAAGAGTAGACCGGACAGGGAGGTTCTCAGTGGCTACACCTTC.

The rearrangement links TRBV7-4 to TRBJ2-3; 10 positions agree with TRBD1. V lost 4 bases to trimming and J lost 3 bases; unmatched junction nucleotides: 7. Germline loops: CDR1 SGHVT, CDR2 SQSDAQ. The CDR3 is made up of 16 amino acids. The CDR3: CASSSTGQGFTDTQYF. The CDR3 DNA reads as TGTGCCAGCAGCTCAACGGGACAGGGGTTTACAGATACGCAGTATTTT. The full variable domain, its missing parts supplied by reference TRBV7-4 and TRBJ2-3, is GAGVSQSPRYKVAKRGRDVALRCDSISGHVTLYWYRQTLGQGSEVLTYSQSDAQRDKSGRPSGRFSAERPERSVSTLKIQRTEQGDSAVYLCASSSTGQGFTDTQYFGPGTRLTVL.

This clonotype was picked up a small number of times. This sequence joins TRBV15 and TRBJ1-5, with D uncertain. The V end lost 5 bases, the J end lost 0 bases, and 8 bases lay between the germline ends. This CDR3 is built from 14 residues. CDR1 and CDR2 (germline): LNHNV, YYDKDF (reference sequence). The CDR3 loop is CATSPVYSNQPQHF. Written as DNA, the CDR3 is TGTGCCACCAGCCCGGTATATAGCAATCAGCCCCAGCATTTT.

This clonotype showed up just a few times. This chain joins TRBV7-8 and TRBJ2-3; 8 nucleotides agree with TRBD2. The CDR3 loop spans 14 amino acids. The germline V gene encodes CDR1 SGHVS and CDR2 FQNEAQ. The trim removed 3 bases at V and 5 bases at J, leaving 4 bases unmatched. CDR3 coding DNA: TGTGCCAGCAGCTTGCACCTAGCGGGAGATACGCAGTATTTT. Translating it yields CASSLHLAGDTQYF.

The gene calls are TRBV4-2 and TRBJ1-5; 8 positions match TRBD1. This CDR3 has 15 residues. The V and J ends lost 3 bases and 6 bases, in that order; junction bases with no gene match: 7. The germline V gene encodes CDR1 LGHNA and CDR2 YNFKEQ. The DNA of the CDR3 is TGTGCCAGCAGCCAGGAGACAGGGGATGGTCAGCCCCAGCATTTT. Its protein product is CASSQETGDGQPQHF.

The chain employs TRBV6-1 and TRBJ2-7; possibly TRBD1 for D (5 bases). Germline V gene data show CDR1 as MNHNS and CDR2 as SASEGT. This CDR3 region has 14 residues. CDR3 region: CASREDRASYEQYV. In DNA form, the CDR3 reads TGTGCCAGCAGGGAAGACAGAGCCTCCTACGAGCAGTACGTC.

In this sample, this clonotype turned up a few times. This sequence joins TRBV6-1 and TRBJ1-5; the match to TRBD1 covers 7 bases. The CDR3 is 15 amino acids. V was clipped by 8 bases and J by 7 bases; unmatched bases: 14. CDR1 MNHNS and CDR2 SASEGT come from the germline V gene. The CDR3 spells CASRGQVGIEQPQHF. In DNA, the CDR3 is TGTGCCAGCCGTGGACAGGTGGGGATCGAGCAGCCCCAGCATTTT.

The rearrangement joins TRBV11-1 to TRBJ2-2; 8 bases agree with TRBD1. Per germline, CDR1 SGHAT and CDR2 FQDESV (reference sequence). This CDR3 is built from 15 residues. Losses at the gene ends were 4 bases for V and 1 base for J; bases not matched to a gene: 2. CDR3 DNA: TGTGCCAGCAGCTCAGGACAGGGGAACACCGGGGAGCTGTTTTTT. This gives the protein CASSSGQGNTGELFF.

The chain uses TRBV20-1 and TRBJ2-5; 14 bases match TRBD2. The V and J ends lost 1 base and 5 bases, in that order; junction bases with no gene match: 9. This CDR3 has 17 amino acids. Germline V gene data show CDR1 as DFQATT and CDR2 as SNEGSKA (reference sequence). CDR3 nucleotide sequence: TGCAGTGCTAGAGGTGTGACTAGCGGGGGGGCGAAGGAGACCCAGTACTTC. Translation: CSARGVTSGGAKETQYF.

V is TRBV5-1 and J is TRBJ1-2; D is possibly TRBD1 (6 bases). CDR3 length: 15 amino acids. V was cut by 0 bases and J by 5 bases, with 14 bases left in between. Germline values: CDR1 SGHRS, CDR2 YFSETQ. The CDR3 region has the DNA TGCGCCAGCAGCTTGGATTCGGGGGCCAAATATGGCTACACCTTC. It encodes CASSLDSGAKYGYTF.

Here the CDR3 reads CASSSDRHYGYTF. The CDR3 DNA sequence: TGTGCCAGCAGTTCCGACAGGCACTATGGCTACACCTTC. The chain has TRBV12-3 or TRBV12-4 and TRBJ1-2; perhaps TRBD1 as D (6 bases). V was trimmed by 4 bases and J by 3 bases, leaving 9 bases between them. CDR3 length: 13 residues.

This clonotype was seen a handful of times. CDR3 DNA sequence: TGTGCCTGGGGCGCGGAGACAGATACGCAGTATTTT. Translating it yields CAWGAETDTQYF. The rearrangement joins TRBV30 to TRBJ2-3; D is unresolved. Germline V CDR1 and CDR2: GTSNPN, SVGIG (reference sequence). V was trimmed by 5 bases and J by 3 bases, leaving 9 bases between them. CDR3 length equals 12 residues.

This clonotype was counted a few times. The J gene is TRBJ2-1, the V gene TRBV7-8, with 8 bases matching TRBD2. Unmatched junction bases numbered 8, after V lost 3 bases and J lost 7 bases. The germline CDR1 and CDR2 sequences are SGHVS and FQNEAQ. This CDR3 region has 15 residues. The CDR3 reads CASSFRAGARNEQFF. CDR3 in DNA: TGTGCCAGCAGCTTTCGAGCGGGAGCTAGGAATGAGCAGTTCTTC.

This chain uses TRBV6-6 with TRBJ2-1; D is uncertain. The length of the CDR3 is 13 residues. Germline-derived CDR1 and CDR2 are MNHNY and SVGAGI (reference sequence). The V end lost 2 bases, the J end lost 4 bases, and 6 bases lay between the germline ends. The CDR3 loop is CASSYADYNEQFF. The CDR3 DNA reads TGTGCCAGCAGTTACGCGGATTACAATGAGCAGTTCTTC.

CDR3 amino acids: CSASSQATALAKNIQYF. In DNA form, the CDR3 reads TGCAGTGCTAGTTCGCAAGCGACAGCTTTAGCCAAAAACATTCAGTACTTC. This rearrangement joins TRBV20-1 to TRBJ2-4; D possibly corresponds to TRBD1 (5 bases). This CDR3 has 17 residues. Germline CDR1 is DFQATT and CDR2 is SNEGSKA (reference sequence). V was cut by 3 bases and J by 0 bases, with 18 bases left in between.

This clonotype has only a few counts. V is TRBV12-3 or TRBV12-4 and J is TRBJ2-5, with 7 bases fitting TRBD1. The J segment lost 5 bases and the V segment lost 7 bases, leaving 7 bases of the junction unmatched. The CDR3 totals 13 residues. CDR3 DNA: TGTGCCAGCACCCCTGGGACAGTGGAGACCCAGTACTTC. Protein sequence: CASTPGTVETQYF.

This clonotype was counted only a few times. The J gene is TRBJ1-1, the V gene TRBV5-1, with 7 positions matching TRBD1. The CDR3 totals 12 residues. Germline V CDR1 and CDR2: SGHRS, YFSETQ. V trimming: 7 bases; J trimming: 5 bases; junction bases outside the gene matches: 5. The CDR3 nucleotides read TGCGCCAGCGCAGGGGGGCTAACTGAAGCTTTCTTT. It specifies CASAGGLTEAFF.

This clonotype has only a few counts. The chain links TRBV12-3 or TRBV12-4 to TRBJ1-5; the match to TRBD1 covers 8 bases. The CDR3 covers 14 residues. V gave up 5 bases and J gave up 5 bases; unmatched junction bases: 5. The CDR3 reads CASSKGQADQPQHF. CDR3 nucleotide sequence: TGTGCCAGCAGTAAGGGACAGGCCGATCAGCCCCAGCATTTT.

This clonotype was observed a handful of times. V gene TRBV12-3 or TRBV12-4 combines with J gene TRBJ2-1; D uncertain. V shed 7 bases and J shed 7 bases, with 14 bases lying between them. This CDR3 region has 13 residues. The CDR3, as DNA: TGTGCCAGCACCCCGGAGCTAGTGAATGAGCAGTTCTTC. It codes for CASTPELVNEQFF.

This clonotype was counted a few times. CDR3 protein: CASSSDRSYSGNTIYF. For the CDR3, the DNA is TGTGCCAGCAGTTCGGACAGGAGCTACTCTGGAAACACCATATATTTT. The genes are TRBV12-3 or TRBV12-4 and TRBJ1-3; 7 nucleotides match TRBD1. V lost 4 bases, J lost 0 bases, and 6 bases stayed unmatched. The CDR3 runs to 16 residues.